Listed below are T cell receptor beta chains from one sample, sequenced in a study of molecular identifiers for immune sequencing clone quantification. TCRdb processed the PCR reads anew with MiXCR; each CDR3 protein has one entry. The repertoire holds about 39,000 distinct CDR3 sequences, with around 20% as singletons. Sequenced sample: naive CD8+ T cells from blood, with Jurkat cell RNA spiked in. The receptor source for this set is a human donor in good health. Some libraries in this study had Jurkat cell RNA spiked in. The CDR3 runs from the conserved cysteine through the conserved F or W. D genes are given only for firm matches. Not every row has a clone size; where given, it reads once, few, many or a size class.

v_gene	d_gene	abundance	j_gene	CDR3aa	CDR3nt
TRBV11-2	-	few	TRBJ2-7	CASSPVGTATYEQYF	TGTGCCAGCAGTCCCGTCGGGACGGCTACCTACGAGCAGTACTTC
TRBV3-1	-	many	TRBJ2-7	CASSQVWGEAYEQYF	TGTGCCAGCAGCCAAGTTTGGGGGGAAGCCTACGAGCAGTACTTC
TRBV11-2	TRBD2	-	TRBJ2-1	CASSFSRLAGWEQFF	TGTGCCAGCAGCTTTTCAAGACTAGCGGGCTGGGAGCAGTTCTTT
TRBV12-3/TRBV12-4	-	-	TRBJ2-2	CASRGVQPDLNTGELFF	TGTGCCAGCAGGGGGGTCCAACCGGATTTAAACACCGGGGAGCTGTTTTTT
TRBV6-5	TRBD1	-	TRBJ1-5	CASGYSPQGNQPQHF	TGTGCCAGCGGTTACTCGCCACAGGGGAATCAGCCCCAGCATTTT
TRBV27	TRBD2	many	TRBJ2-3	CASGSRTSGSVDTQYF	TGTGCCAGCGGCTCCCGGACTAGCGGGAGTGTCGATACGCAGTATTTT
TRBV27	-	many	TRBJ2-1	CASSQTGDEQFF	TGTGCCAGCAGCCAGACCGGAGATGAGCAGTTCTTC
TRBV19	-	-	TRBJ2-2	CASSIDLGTFTGELFF	TGTGCCAGTAGTATAGATCTTGGGACCTTCACCGGGGAGCTGTTTTTT
TRBV7-2	-	-	TRBJ2-7	CASSSPGRDTGEQYF	TGTGCCAGCAGCTCCCCGGGGCGGGACACGGGCGAGCAGTACTTC
TRBV29-1	TRBD2	many	TRBJ2-3	CSVEGGETDTQYF	TGCAGCGTTGAGGGGGGGGAAACAGATACGCAGTATTTT
TRBV4-3	TRBD1	many	TRBJ2-7	CASSTGASSYEQYF	TGCGCCAGCAGCACAGGGGCCAGTTCCTACGAGCAGTACTTC
TRBV13	TRBD1	many	TRBJ2-5	CASKTGGQETQYF	TGTGCCAGCAAGACAGGGGGTCAAGAGACCCAGTACTTC
TRBV5-6	-	many	TRBJ2-1	CASSWSRNEQFF	TGTGCCAGCAGCTGGTCCCGCAATGAGCAGTTCTTC
TRBV6-5	-	many	TRBJ2-7	CASSYGLHYEQYF	TGTGCCAGCAGTTACGGCCTCCACTACGAGCAGTACTTC
TRBV4-2	-	many	TRBJ2-1	CASSQDSGLTEQFF	TGTGCCAGCAGCCAAGATAGTGGGCTGACTGAGCAGTTCTTC
TRBV12-3/TRBV12-4	-	many	TRBJ2-2	CASTPVGVRELFF	TGTGCCAGCACCCCGGTTGGGGTGCGGGAGCTGTTTTTT
TRBV12-5	-	many	TRBJ2-2	CASGSPLGGELFF	TGTGCTAGTGGTTCCCCGCTTGGCGGGGAGCTGTTTTTT
TRBV20-1	TRBD1	many	TRBJ1-1	CSARVQGANTEAFF	TGCAGTGCTAGGGTACAGGGGGCGAACACTGAAGCTTTCTTT
TRBV18	TRBD1	many	TRBJ2-7	CASSLEVQGVYEQYF	TGTGCCAGCTCACTGGAAGTACAGGGGGTCTACGAGCAGTACTTC
TRBV29-1	TRBD1	-	TRBJ2-2	CSATGGQTGELFF	TGCAGCGCTACAGGGGGCCAGACCGGGGAGCTGTTTTTT
TRBV7-9	TRBD2	many	TRBJ2-1	CASLRGGNEQFF	TGTGCCAGCCTCCGGGGAGGGAATGAGCAGTTCTTC
TRBV14	-	-	TRBJ2-1	CASSQVTGYEQFF	TGTGCCAGCAGCCAAGTAACCGGCTATGAGCAGTTCTTC
TRBV20-1	-	many	TRBJ1-2	CSARGRNYGYTF	TGCAGTGCTAGGGGACGGAATTATGGCTACACCTTC
TRBV14	-	-	TRBJ2-2	CASSPIGTYNTGELFF	TGTGCCAGCAGCCCCATTGGGACTTATAACACCGGGGAGCTGTTTTTT
TRBV11-2	-	-	TRBJ2-3	CASSLLGSSTDTQYF	TGTGCCAGCAGCTTATTGGGGAGCAGCACAGATACGCAGTATTTT
TRBV11-3	-	-	TRBJ2-1	CASSSGDPEQFF	TGTGCCAGCAGCTCTGGGGACCCCGAGCAGTTCTTC
TRBV12-3/TRBV12-4	-	many	TRBJ2-3	CASSLVRRLTDTQYF	TGTGCCAGCAGTTTGGTCAGGAGACTCACAGATACGCAGTATTTT
TRBV3-1	-	medium-sized	TRBJ2-3	CASSPPGLLGYTDTQYF	TGTGCCAGCAGCCCCCCGGGACTCCTTGGTTACACAGATACGCAGTATTTT